The 25 T cell receptor beta chains listed next were all sequenced from one sample in a study of control samples from healthy donors and cancer patients. Only in-frame clones appear in the TCRdb table, and some are missing; sequencing was by immunoSEQ multiplex PCR. Here the sample table reports some 190,000 clones. The sample was blood. The source is a woman in her thirties in good health.

The chain recombines TRBV6-2 or TRBV6-3 with TRBJ1-1, with TRBD1 as a possible D gene (6 bases). The germline CDR1 and CDR2 sequences are MNHEY and SVGEGT. Trimming pared 1 base from V and 10 bases from J, leaving 10 bases between. The CDR3 runs to 12 residues. CDR3 protein: CASSYFKQGAFF. CDR3 coding DNA: TGTGCCAGCAGTTACTTTAAACAGGGAGCTTTCTTT.

About this clone itself: A read error may produce the germline difference seen at one junction end. The V call is TRBV7-7, the J call TRBJ2-2; the match to TRBD2 covers 11 bases. This CDR3 is built from 16 residues. Per the germline V gene, CDR1 is SSHAT and CDR2 is FNYEAQ (reference sequence). In nucleotides, the CDR3 is TGTGCTAGCAGCTTCGGTAGCGGGGGGGCCGCCGGGGAGCTGTTTTTT. It is translated as CASSFGSGGAAGELFF.

V and J are TRBV3-1 (or the pseudogene TRBV3-2) and TRBJ1-5; unclear D gene. This CDR3 is built from 13 residues. V lost 0 bases and J 9 bases, leaving 9 bases between the germline ends. CDR1 is LGHDT and CDR2 is YNNKEL in the germline V gene (reference sequence). Written as DNA, the CDR3 is TGTGCCAGCAGCCAAGATCAGGCCCGGCCCCAGCATTTT. Translated: CASSQDQARPQHF.

CDR3 nucleotide sequence: TGTGCCAGCAGTTTATCCCTGGGCACAGATACGCAGTATTTT. Protein: CASSLSLGTDTQYF. V is TRBV27 and J is TRBJ2-3; D uncertain. The V end lost 0 bases, the J end lost 1 base, and 5 bases lay between the germline ends. CDR1 MNHEY and CDR2 SMNVEV come from the germline V gene (reference sequence). The CDR3 has 14 residues.

The CDR3 spells CASSSDRGGTEAFF. CDR3 sequence (DNA): TGTGCCAGCAGCTCCGACAGGGGTGGTACTGAAGCTTTCTTT. The chain carries TRBV7-2 and TRBJ1-1, with TRBD1 matching over 8 bases. Germline values: CDR1 SGHTA, CDR2 FQGNSA. The CDR3 length is 14 residues. The junction had 6 bases not matched to a gene; V was cut back by 4 bases and J by 5 bases. Complete variable domain (other parts from reference TRBV7-2 and TRBJ1-1): GAGVSQSPSNKVTEKGKDVELRCDPISGHTALYWYRQSLGQGLEFLIYFQGNSAPDKSGLPSDRFSAERTGGSVSTLTIQRTQQEDSAVYLCASSSDRGGTEAFFGQGTRLTVV.

The gene calls are TRBV6-2 or TRBV6-3 and TRBJ2-3; 12 nucleotides line up with TRBD2. V trimming: 5 bases; J trimming: 8 bases; junction bases outside the gene matches: 5. The CDR3 runs 14 residues. CDR1 is MNHEY, CDR2 SVGEGT, per germline. CDR3: CASSRLAGAVTQYF. The CDR3 coding sequence is TGTGCCAGCAGTCGACTAGCGGGGGCTGTTACGCAGTATTTT.

This chain uses TRBV12-5 with TRBJ2-1; TRBD2 agrees at 16 bases. CDR1 LGHNT and CDR2 FRNRAP come from the germline V gene. The CDR3 consists of 19 residues. V was clipped by 7 bases and J by 0 bases; unmatched bases: 9. CDR3 region: CASAPGLAGGVSSYNEQFF. The CDR3 region has the DNA TGTGCTAGTGCCCCGGGACTAGCGGGGGGGGTAAGCTCCTACAATGAGCAGTTCTTC.

V is TRBV6-5 and J is TRBJ2-7; 9 bases agree with TRBD1. CDR3 length equals 13 residues. V lost 6 bases and J lost 5; bases outside the gene matches: 5. Per germline, CDR1 MNHEY and CDR2 SVGAGI. The CDR3 loop is CASRRQGVHEQYF. The CDR3 region has the DNA TGTGCCAGCAGACGACAGGGGGTCCACGAGCAGTACTTC.

The chain has TRBV9 and TRBJ2-5; 9 positions match TRBD2. CDR3 size: 17 residues. The ends lost 0 bases at V and 5 bases at J; junction bases unmatched: 11. CDR1 is SGDLS and CDR2 is YYNGEE in the germline V gene. The CDR3 loop is CASSVGSTLAGMETQYF. CDR3 sequence (DNA): TGTGCCAGCAGCGTAGGGTCCACTCTAGCGGGGATGGAGACCCAGTACTTC.

J is TRBJ2-2 and V is TRBV24-1; D gene ambiguous. CDR1 is KGHDR and CDR2 is SFDVKD in the germline V gene. Trimming cost V 7 bases and J 8 bases, with 13 bases left between them. This CDR3 spans 13 amino acids. The CDR3 region has the DNA TGTGCCACCAGATCAAGGGTATCGGGGGAGCTGTTTTTT. This codes for CATRSRVSGELFF.

The V gene is TRBV30, the J gene TRBJ2-3, with D possibly matching TRBD2 (5 bases). V was cut by 5 bases and J by 7 bases, with 16 bases left in between. Germline CDR1 and CDR2: GTSNPN and SVGIG (reference sequence). CDR3 length: 13 residues. CDR3 residues: CAWWLRERNTQYF. The CDR3 nucleotides are TGTGCCTGGTGGTTGAGGGAGCGGAATACGCAGTATTTT.

The CDR3: CASSPPWQRDGYTF. CDR3 nucleotide sequence: TGTGCCAGCTCACCACCGTGGCAAAGAGATGGCTACACCTTC. This chain connects TRBV18 to TRBJ1-2; D remains unclear. The CDR3 totals 14 residues. Looked up from germline, CDR1 is KGHSH and CDR2 is LQKENI. The V gene lost 0 bases and the J gene lost 6 bases, with 11 bases spanning the gap.

The chain combines TRBV7-2 with TRBJ1-3, with unresolved D. Trimming shortened V by 4 bases and J by 0 bases, and 13 bases separated the two germline ends. CDR1 SGHTA and CDR2 FQGNSA come from the germline V gene. CDR3 length equals 16 residues. The CDR3 coding sequence is TGTGCCAGCAGCTCGCAAAGGTTGGACTCTGGAAACACCATATATTTT. This encodes CASSSQRLDSGNTIYF. Together with reference TRBV7-2 and TRBJ1-3, the CDR3 gives the full variable domain: GAGVSQSPSNKVTEKGKDVELRCDPISGHTALYWYRQSLGQGLEFLIYFQGNSAPDKSGLPSDRFSAERTGGSVSTLTIQRTQQEDSAVYLCASSSQRLDSGNTIYFGEGSWLTVV.

The V call is TRBV7-2, the J call TRBJ1-5; D may be TRBD1 (5 bases). The germline gives CDR1 SGHTA, CDR2 FQGNSA. CDR3 length: 13 amino acids. The germline V and J ends were trimmed by 1 base and 7 bases, with 8 bases remaining between them. The CDR3 DNA reads TGTGCCAGCAGCTTAGAGGGACTACAGCCCCAGCATTTT. Its translation is CASSLEGLQPQHF.

The rearrangement links TRBV27 to TRBJ2-3, with 11 bases identical to TRBD2. V lost 1 base to trimming and J lost 1 base; unmatched junction nucleotides: 4. CDR1 MNHEY and CDR2 SMNVEV come from the germline V gene (reference sequence). The CDR3 sequence is 17 residues long. CDR3 region: CASSLWVAGGRTDTQYF. The CDR3 DNA reads as TGTGCCAGCAGTTTATGGGTAGCGGGGGGGCGCACAGATACGCAGTATTTT.

The V and J genes are TRBV28 and TRBJ1-2; 8 bases fit TRBD1. This CDR3 has 15 amino acids. Looked up from germline, CDR1 is MDHEN and CDR2 is SYDVKM. Trimming took 3 bases from V and 7 from J; bases not matched to a gene: 10. The CDR3 protein is CASSFLTGERSGYTF. The DNA for the CDR3 is TGTGCCAGCAGTTTCCTGACAGGGGAGCGGAGTGGCTACACCTTC.

This chain links TRBV19 with TRBJ2-1; D gene unclear. The CDR3 runs to 13 residues. Trimming cost V 3 bases and J 4 bases, with 7 bases left between them. Germline values: CDR1 LNHDA, CDR2 SQIVND (reference sequence). DNA of the CDR3: TGTGCCAGTAGTATGTCGGCATACAATGAGCAGTTCTTC. As protein: CASSMSAYNEQFF.

As to this clone: Other DNA sequences in this specimen translate into the identical CDR3. The chain couples TRBV28 to TRBJ1-5, with D unresolved. This CDR3 has 13 amino acids. Germline V gene lookup returns CDR1 MDHEN and CDR2 SYDVKM. The V end was cut by 2 bases, the J end by 3 bases, with 5 bases between. The CDR3 coding sequence is TGTGCCAGCAGTTTAGGTGTCAATCAGCCCCAGCATTTT. Translated: CASSLGVNQPQHF.

V gene TRBV7-6 combines with J gene TRBJ1-1; 7 nucleotides align to TRBD1. J was trimmed by 4 bases and V by 2 bases; bases with no gene match: 7. Germline lookup yields CDR1 SGHVS and CDR2 FNYEAQ. CDR3 length equals 15 residues. The CDR3 region has the DNA TGTGCCAGCAGCTTACTAGGGACAGTTGCCACTGAAGCTTTCTTT. Translation: CASSLLGTVATEAFF.

The rearrangement uses TRBV19 and TRBJ2-3, with D unresolved. V was shortened by 4 bases and J by 2 bases, with 22 bases between the two germline ends. In germline, CDR1 is LNHDA, CDR2 SQIVND (reference sequence). This CDR3 has 18 residues. DNA for the CDR3: TGTGCCAGTAGTAACTCTGGGCCACACTACAACCCCACAGATACGCAGTATTTT. It is translated as CASSNSGPHYNPTDTQYF.

The V call is TRBV28, the J call TRBJ2-7, with 9 positions matching TRBD1. V lost 5 bases and J lost 5; bases outside the gene matches: 13. CDR3 length equals 16 residues. Germline V gene lookup returns CDR1 MDHEN and CDR2 SYDVKM. DNA of the CDR3: TGTGCCAGCAGTCCCACAAAAGGACAGGGGTCCAACGAGCAGTACTTC. Its translation is CASSPTKGQGSNEQYF.

The V gene is TRBV5-4, the J gene TRBJ2-7; D is unclear. The CDR3 runs to 15 residues. From germline, CDR1 is SGHNT and CDR2 YYREEE (reference sequence). V shed 0 bases and J shed 2 bases, with 12 bases lying between them. The CDR3 reads CASSLVSDKPYEQYF. CDR3 DNA: TGTGCCAGCAGCTTGGTGTCAGATAAGCCCTACGAGCAGTACTTC.

This chain uses TRBV28 with TRBJ1-3, with unresolved D. The CDR3 length is 12 residues. Trimming pared 3 bases from V and 4 bases from J, leaving 4 bases between. Germline values: CDR1 MDHEN, CDR2 SYDVKM. CDR3: CASSFSGNTIYF. CDR3 nucleotides: TGTGCCAGCAGTTTTTCCGGAAACACCATATATTTT.

The rearrangement uses TRBV5-1 and TRBJ2-7; 16 nucleotides match TRBD2. The length of the CDR3 is 18 residues. Per germline, CDR1 SGHRS and CDR2 YFSETQ. V shed 4 bases and J 3 bases; nucleotides not matched to a gene: 10. The CDR3 is CASSLGLAGGPILYEQYF. DNA of the CDR3: TGCGCCAGCAGCCTGGGACTAGCGGGGGGGCCGATTCTCTACGAGCAGTACTTC. The whole variable domain, filled in from reference TRBV5-1 and TRBJ2-7, reads KAGVTQTPRYLIKTRGQQVTLSCSPISGHRSVSWYQQTPGQGLQFLFEYFSETQRNKGNFPGRFSGRQFSNSRSEMNVSTLELGDSALYLCASSLGLAGGPILYEQYFGPGTRLTVT.

The chain couples TRBV9 to TRBJ1-4, with D hard to call. The germline V gene encodes CDR1 SGDLS and CDR2 YYNGEE. V was cut by 0 bases and J by 7 bases, with 7 bases left in between. This CDR3 region has 13 residues. CDR3 loop: CASSVGSSEKLFF. Here the CDR3 DNA reads TGTGCCAGCAGCGTAGGCAGTAGTGAAAAACTGTTTTTT.